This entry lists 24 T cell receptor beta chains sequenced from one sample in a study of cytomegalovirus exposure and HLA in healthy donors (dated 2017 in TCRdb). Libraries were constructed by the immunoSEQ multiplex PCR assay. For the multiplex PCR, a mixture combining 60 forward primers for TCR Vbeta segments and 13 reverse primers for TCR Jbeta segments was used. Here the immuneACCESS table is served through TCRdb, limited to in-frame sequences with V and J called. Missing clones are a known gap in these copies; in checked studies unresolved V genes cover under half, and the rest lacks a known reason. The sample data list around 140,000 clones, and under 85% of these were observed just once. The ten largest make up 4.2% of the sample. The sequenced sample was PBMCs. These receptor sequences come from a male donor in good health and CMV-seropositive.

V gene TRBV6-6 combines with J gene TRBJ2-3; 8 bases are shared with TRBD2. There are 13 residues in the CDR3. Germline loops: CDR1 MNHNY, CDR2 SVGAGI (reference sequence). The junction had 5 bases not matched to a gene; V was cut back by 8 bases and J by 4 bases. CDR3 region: CASGGTSADTQYF. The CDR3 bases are TGTGCCAGCGGCGGGACTAGTGCAGATACGCAGTATTTT.

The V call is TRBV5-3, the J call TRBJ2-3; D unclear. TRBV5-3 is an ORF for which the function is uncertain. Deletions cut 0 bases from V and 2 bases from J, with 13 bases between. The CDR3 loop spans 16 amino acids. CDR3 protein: CARSLDAFYATDTQYF. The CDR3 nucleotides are TGTGCCAGAAGCTTGGACGCCTTCTATGCCACAGATACGCAGTATTTT.

The CDR3 DNA follows: TGTGCCAGCAGGTTGACAGGGGGTCGGCTCGAGCAGTACTTC. It is translated as CASRLTGGRLEQYF. The gene calls are TRBV2 and TRBJ2-5; 9 bases are shared with TRBD1. The J call could be wrong; TRBJ2-7 is a better fit for the DNA end. This CDR3 is 14 amino acids long. The germline gives CDR1 SNHLY, CDR2 FYNNEI.

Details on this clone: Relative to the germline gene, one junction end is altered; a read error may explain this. Written as DNA, the CDR3 is TGTACCAGCAGCTTAGTGGGAGGCTATGGCTACACCTTC. It is translated as CTSSLVGGYGYTF. The chain links TRBV11-2 to TRBJ1-2; D is unclear. The length of the CDR3 is 13 residues. Germline CDR1 and CDR2: SGHAT and FQNNGV.

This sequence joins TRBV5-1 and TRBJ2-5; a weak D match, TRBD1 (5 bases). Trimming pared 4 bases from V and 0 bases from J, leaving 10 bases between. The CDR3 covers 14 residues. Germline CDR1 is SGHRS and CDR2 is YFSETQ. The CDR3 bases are TGCGCCAGCAGCGCCCAGGGCTACCAAGAGACCCAGTACTTC. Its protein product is CASSAQGYQETQYF.

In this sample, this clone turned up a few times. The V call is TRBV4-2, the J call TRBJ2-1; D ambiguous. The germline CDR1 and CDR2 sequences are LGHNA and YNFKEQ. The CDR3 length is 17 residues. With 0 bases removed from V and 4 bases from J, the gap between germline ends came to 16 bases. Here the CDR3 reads CASSQETVQTRYNEQFF. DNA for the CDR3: TGTGCCAGCAGCCAAGAAACTGTACAGACGAGATACAATGAGCAGTTCTTC.

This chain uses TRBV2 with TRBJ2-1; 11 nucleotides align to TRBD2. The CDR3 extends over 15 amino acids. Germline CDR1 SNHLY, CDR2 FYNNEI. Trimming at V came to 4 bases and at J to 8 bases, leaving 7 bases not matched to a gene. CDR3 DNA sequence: TGTGCCAGCAGTGTGGAGACTAGCGGGACTCATGAGCAGTTCTTC. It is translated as CASSVETSGTHEQFF.

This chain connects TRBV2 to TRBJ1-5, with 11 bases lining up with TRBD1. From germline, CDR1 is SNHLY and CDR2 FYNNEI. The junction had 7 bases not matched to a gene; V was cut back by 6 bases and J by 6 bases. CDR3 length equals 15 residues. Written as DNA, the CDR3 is TGTGCCAGCAGGGCGGGACAGGGGGTAGGTCAGCCCCAGCATTTT. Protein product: CASRAGQGVGQPQHF.

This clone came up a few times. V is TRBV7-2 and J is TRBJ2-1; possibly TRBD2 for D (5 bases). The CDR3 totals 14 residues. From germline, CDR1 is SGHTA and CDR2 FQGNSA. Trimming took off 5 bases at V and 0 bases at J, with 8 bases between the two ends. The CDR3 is CASSMSGSYNEQFF. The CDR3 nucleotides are TGTGCCAGCAGCATGAGCGGCTCCTACAATGAGCAGTTCTTC.

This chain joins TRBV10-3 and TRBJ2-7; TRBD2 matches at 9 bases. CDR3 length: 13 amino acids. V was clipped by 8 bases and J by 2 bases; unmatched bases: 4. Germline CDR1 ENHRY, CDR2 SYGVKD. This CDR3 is CAISTSGPYEQYF. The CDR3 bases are TGTGCCATCTCGACTAGCGGCCCCTACGAGCAGTACTTC.

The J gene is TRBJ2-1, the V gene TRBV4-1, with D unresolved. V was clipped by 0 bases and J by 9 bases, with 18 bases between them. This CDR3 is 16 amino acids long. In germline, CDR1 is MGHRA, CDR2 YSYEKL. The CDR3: CASSQEVAVGFGEQFF. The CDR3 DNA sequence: TGCGCCAGCAGCCAAGAGGTCGCAGTCGGGTTCGGTGAGCAGTTCTTC.

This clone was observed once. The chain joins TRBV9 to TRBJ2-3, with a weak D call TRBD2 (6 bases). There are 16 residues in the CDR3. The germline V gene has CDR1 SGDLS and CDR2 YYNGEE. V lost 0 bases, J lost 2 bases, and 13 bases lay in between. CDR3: CASSVELARATDTQYF. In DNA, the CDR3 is TGTGCCAGCAGCGTAGAACTAGCCCGGGCCACAGATACGCAGTATTTT.

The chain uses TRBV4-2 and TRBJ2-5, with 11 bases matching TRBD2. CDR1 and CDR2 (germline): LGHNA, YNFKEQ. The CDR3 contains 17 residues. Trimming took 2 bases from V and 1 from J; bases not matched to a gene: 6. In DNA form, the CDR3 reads TGTGCCAGCAGCCAACCACTAGCGGGGGATTCCCAAGAGACCCAGTACTTC. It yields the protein CASSQPLAGDSQETQYF.

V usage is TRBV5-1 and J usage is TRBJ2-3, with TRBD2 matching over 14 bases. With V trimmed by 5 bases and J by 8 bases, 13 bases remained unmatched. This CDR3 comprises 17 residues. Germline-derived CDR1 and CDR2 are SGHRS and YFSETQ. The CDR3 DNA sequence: TGCGCCAGCAGGAGGACTAGCGGGGGGCTCCACCAGGGTACGCAGTATTTT. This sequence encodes CASRRTSGGLHQGTQYF.

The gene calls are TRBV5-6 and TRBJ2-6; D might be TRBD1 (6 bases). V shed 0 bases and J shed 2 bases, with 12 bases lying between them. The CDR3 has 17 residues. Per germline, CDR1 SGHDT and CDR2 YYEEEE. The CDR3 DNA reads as TGTGCCAGCAGCTTGGACAGGGTGGTGACTGGGGCCAACGTCCTGACTTTC. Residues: CASSLDRVVTGANVLTF.

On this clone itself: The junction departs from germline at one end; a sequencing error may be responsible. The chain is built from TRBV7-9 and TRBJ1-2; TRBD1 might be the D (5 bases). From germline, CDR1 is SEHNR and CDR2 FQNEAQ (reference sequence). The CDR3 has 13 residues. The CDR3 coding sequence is TGTTCCAGCAGCTTATCCGGGGGGTATGGCTACACCTTC. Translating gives CSSSLSGGYGYTF.

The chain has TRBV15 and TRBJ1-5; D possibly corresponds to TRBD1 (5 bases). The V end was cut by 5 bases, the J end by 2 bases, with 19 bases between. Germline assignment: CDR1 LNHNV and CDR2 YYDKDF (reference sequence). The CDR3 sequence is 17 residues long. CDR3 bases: TGTGCCACCAGCTCGGGAGGTGGGCGGGGGGGCAATCAGCCCCAGCATTTT. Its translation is CATSSGGGRGGNQPQHF.

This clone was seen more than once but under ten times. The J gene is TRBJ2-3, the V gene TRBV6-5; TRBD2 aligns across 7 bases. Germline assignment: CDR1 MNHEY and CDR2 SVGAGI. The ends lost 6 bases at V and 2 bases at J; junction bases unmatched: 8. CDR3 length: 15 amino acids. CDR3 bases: TGTGCCAGCAGCGCCTCGACTAGCCCCACAGATACGCAGTATTTT. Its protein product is CASSASTSPTDTQYF.

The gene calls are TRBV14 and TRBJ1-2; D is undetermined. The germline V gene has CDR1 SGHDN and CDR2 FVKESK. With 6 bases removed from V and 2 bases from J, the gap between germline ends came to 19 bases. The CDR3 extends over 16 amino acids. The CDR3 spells CASSPWGGSGNYGYTF. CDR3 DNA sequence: TGTGCCAGCAGTCCATGGGGAGGCTCAGGAAACTATGGCTACACCTTC.

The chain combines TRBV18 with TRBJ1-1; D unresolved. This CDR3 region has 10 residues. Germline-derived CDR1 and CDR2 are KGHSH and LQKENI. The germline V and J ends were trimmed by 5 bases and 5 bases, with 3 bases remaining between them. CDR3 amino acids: CASSSTEAFF. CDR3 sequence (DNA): TGTGCCAGCTCATCAACTGAAGCTTTCTTT.

In nucleotides, the CDR3 is TGCGCCAGCAGCCAAGGGGAGCTACCGGGGTCCTACGAGCAGTACTTC. Translating gives CASSQGELPGSYEQYF. The chain recombines TRBV4-1 with TRBJ2-7; D perhaps matches TRBD2 (5 bases). From germline, CDR1 is MGHRA and CDR2 YSYEKL. V shed 1 base and J shed 1 base, with 14 bases lying between them. The CDR3 is made up of 16 amino acids.

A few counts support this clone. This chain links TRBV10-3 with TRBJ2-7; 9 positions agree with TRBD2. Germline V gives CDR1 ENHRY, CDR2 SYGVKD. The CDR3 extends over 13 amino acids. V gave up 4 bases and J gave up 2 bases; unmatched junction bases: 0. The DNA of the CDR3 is TGTGCCATCAGTGGGACTAGCGCCTACGAGCAGTACTTC. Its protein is CAISGTSAYEQYF.

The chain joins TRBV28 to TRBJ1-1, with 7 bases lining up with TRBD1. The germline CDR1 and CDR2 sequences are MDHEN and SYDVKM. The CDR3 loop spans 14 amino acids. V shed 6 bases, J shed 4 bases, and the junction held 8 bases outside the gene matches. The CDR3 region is CASSYGQALTEAFF. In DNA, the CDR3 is TGTGCCAGCAGCTACGGACAGGCTCTCACTGAAGCTTTCTTT.

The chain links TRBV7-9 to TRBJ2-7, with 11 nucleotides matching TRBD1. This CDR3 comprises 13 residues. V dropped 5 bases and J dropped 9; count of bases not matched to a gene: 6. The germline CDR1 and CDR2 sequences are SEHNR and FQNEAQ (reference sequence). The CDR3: CASSNRTGGGQYF. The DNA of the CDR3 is TGTGCCAGCAGCAATCGGACAGGGGGCGGGCAGTACTTC.